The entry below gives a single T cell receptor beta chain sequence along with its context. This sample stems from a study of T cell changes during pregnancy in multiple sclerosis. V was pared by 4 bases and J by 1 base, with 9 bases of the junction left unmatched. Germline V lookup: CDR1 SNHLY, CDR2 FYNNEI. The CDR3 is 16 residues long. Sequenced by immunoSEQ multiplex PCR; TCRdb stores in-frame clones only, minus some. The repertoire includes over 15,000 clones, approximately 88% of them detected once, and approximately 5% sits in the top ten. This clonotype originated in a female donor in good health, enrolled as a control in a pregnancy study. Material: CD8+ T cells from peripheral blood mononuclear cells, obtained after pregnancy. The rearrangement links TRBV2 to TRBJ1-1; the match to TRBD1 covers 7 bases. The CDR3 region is CASSVPLQGTNTEAFF. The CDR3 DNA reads TGTGCCAGCAGTGTCCCCTTACAGGGGACGAACACTGAAGCTTTCTTT.